A few counts support the clone carrying this T cell receptor (beta chain). These data come from a study of blood T cell repertoires in COVID-19. Whole-study context: Whether acute or convalescent, the COVID-19 samples came from the United States, Italy and Spain. The cDNA or gDNA used as material had been derived from T cells, B-cell-depleted T cells, or PBMCs.

Germline V gene sequence: CDR1 WNHNN, CDR2 SYGVQD (reference sequence). This CDR3 is built from 12 residues. V was shortened by 6 bases and J by 9 bases, with 12 bases between the two germline ends. Assay: immunoSEQ multiplex PCR; the TCRdb copy retains only in-frame clones and omits some. Of around 99,000 clones in the sample, around 80% were seen once. This TCR was recovered from a woman at least 80 years old with active or convalescent COVID-19. The V and J genes are TRBV10-1 and TRBJ2-1, with D perhaps TRBD2 (6 bases). Source material: peripheral blood. The CDR3 protein is CASRGLGSEQFF. Written as DNA, the CDR3 is TGCGCCAGCAGGGGACTGGGTAGTGAGCAGTTCTTC.